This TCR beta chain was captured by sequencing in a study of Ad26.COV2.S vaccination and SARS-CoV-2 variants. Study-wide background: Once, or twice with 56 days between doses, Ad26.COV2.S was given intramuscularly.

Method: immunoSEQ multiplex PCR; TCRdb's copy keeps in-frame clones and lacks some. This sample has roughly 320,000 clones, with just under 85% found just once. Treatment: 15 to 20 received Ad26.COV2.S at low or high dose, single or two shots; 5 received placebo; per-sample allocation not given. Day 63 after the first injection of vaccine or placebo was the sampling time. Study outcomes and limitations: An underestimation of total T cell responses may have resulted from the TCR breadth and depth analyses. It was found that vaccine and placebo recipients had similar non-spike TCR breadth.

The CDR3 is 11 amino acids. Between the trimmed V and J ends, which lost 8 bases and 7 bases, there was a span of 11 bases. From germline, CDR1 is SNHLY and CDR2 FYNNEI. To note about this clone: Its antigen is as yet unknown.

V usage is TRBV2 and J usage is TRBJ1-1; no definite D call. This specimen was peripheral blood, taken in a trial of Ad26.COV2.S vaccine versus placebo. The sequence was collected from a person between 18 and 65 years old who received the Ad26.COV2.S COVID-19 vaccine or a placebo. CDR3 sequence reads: CASGSIDEAFF. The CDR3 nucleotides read TGTGCCAGCGGAAGTATCGATGAAGCTTTCTTT.